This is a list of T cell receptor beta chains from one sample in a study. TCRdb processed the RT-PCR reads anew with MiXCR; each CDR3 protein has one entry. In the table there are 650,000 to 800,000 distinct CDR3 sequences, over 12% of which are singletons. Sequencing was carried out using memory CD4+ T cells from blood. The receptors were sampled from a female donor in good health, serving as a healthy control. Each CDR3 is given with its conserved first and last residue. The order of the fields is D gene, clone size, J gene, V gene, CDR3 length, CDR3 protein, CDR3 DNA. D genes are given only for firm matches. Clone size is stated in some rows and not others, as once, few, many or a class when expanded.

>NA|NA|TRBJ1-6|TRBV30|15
CAWSVLKGRNSPLHF
TGTGCCTGGAGTGTTCTCAAGGGTAGGAATTCACCCCTCCACTTT
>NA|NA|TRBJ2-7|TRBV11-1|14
CASSFRANSYEQYF
TGTGCCAGCAGCTTTAGGGCCAATTCCTACGAGCAGTACTTC
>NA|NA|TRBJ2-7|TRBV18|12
CASSPLWGEQYF
TGTGCCAGCTCACCCCTCTGGGGAGAGCAGTACTTC
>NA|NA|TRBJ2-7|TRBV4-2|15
CASSQGDGSRNEQYF
TGTGCCAGCAGCCAGGGGGACGGGAGCAGGAACGAGCAGTACTTC
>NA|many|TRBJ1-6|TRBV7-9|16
CASSLAGGGANSPLHF
TGTGCCAGCAGCTTAGCCGGGGGAGGGGCTAATTCACCCCTCCACTTT
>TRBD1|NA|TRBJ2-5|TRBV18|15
CASSPISGRGETQYF
TGTGCCAGCTCACCAATAAGCGGCAGGGGGGAGACCCAGTACTTC
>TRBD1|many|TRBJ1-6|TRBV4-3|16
CASSQDATGGNSPLHF
TGCGCCAGCAGCCAAGATGCGACAGGGGGGAATTCACCCCTCCACTTT
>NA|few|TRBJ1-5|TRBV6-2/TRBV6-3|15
CASRSLQVENQPQHF
TGTGCCAGCAGGTCCTTACAGGTAGAGAATCAGCCCCAGCATTTT
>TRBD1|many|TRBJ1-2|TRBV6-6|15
CASRQPTGTGNGYTF
TGTGCCAGCAGACAACCGACCGGGACAGGCAACGGCTACACCTTC
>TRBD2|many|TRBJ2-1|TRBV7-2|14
CASSLLSDEREMFF
TGTGCCAGCAGCTTACTAAGTGATGAGCGGGAGATGTTCTTC
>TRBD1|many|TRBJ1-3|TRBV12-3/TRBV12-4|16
CASSPPTGGTGNTIYF
TGTGCCAGCAGCCCTCCGACAGGGGGAACAGGAAACACCATATATTTT
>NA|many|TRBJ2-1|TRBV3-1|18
CASSQDWAEPNTNNEQFF
TGTGCCAGCAGCCAAGATTGGGCTGAACCTAACACAAACAATGAGCAGTTCTTC
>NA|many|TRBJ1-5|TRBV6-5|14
CASRRTVSNQPQHF
TGTGCCAGCAGAAGGACAGTTAGCAATCAGCCCCAGCATTTT
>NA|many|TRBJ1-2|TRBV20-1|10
CSATNWGYTF
TGCAGTGCTACCAACTGGGGCTACACCTTC
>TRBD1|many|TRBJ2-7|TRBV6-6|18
CASSHYPGQGVSAYEQYF
TGTGCCAGCAGTCACTACCCGGGACAGGGGGTGAGTGCCTACGAGCAGTACTTC
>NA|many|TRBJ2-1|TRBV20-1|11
CSASPYNEQFF
TGCAGCGCCTCCCCATACAATGAGCAGTTCTTC
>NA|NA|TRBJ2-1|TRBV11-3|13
CASSLDYAGEQFF
TGTGCCAGCAGCTTAGATTACGCGGGAGAGCAGTTCTTC
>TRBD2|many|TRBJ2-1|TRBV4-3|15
CASSPLAGMNNEQFF
TGCGCCAGCAGCCCCCTAGCGGGAATGAACAATGAGCAGTTCTTC
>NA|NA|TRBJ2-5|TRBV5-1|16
CASSLVGQGFGETQYF
TGCGCCAGCAGCTTGGTAGGGCAGGGTTTTGGAGAGACCCAGTACTTC
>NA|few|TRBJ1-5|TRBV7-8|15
CASRPGGTHNQPQHF
TGTGCCAGCAGACCCGGCGGGACCCACAATCAGCCCCAGCATTTT
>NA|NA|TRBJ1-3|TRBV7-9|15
CASSLEGSTGNTIYF
TGTGCCAGCAGCTTAGAGGGTTCTACTGGAAACACCATATATTTT
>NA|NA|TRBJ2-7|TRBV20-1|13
CSARGGTAGEQYF
TGCAGTGCTAGAGGTGGGACAGCGGGTGAGCAGTACTTC
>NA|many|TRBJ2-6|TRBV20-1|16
CSAKLPLNSGANVLTF
TGCAGTGCCAAGCTACCTTTAAACTCTGGGGCCAACGTCCTGACTTTC
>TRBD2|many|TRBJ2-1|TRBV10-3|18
CAISESSGWTSGRNEQFF
TGTGCCATCAGTGAGTCGTCTGGGTGGACTAGCGGGAGGAATGAGCAGTTCTTC
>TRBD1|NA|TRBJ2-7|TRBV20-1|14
CSAQPGQGVPEQYF
TGCAGTGCCCAGCCCGGACAGGGGGTACCCGAGCAGTACTTC
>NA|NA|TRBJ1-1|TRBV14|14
CASSQRFMNTEAFF
TGTGCCAGCAGCCAAAGGTTCATGAACACTGAAGCTTTCTTT
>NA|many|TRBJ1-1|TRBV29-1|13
CSVGTDANTEAFF
TGCAGCGTGGGGACCGACGCGAACACTGAAGCTTTCTTT
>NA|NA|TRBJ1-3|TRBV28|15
CASSREGPRRNTIYF
TGTGCCAGCAGCCGGGAGGGGCCGAGGAGAAACACCATATATTTT
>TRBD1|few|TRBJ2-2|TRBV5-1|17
CASSPLVGTGNTGELFF
TGCGCCAGCAGCCCCCTTGTCGGGACAGGGAACACCGGGGAGCTGTTTTTT
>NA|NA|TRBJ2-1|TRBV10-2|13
CASSEQGGNEQFF
TGCGCCAGCAGCGAACAGGGAGGCAATGAGCAGTTCTTC
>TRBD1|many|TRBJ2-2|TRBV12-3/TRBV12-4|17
CASSFKGQGRDTGELFF
TGTGCCAGCAGTTTCAAGGGACAGGGACGTGACACCGGGGAGCTGTTTTTT
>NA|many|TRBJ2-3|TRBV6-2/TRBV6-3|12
CASSTGGDTQYF
TGTGCCAGCAGTACAGGTGGAGATACGCAGTATTTT
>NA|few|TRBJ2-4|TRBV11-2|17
CASSLEVGGGGKNIQYF
TGTGCCAGCAGCTTAGAGGTGGGAGGGGGGGGCAAAAACATTCAGTACTTC
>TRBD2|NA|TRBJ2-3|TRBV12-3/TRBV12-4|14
CASIISGIPDTQYF
TGTGCCAGCATCATTAGCGGGATCCCAGATACGCAGTATTTT
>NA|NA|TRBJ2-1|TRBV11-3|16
CASSPSGVGSYNEQFF
TGTGCCAGCAGCCCTTCGGGGGTAGGCTCCTACAATGAGCAGTTCTTC
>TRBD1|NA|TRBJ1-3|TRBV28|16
CASSLGQGSSGNTIYF
TGTGCCAGCAGTTTAGGACAGGGTAGCTCTGGAAACACCATATATTTT
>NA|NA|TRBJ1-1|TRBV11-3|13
CASSWTKTTEAFF
TGTGCCAGCAGCTGGACGAAGACCACTGAAGCTTTCTTT
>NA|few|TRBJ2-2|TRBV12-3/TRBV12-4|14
CASSFGGRGGELFF
TGTGCCAGCAGTTTTGGGGGTAGAGGCGGGGAGCTGTTTTTT
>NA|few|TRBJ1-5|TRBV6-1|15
CASSLLSDGNQPQHF
TGTGCCAGCAGCTTGCTTTCCGACGGCAATCAGCCCCAGCATTTT
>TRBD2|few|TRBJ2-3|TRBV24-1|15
CATSDREGGTDTQYF
TGTGCCACCAGTGATCGGGAGGGTGGCACAGATACGCAGTATTTT
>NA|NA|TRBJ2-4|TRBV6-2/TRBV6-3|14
CASRRVGDGDIQYF
TGTGCCAGCAGACGTGTGGGGGATGGTGACATTCAGTACTTC